This T cell receptor (beta chain) was recorded in a study of CD4 T cells in relation to SARS-CoV-2 and coronaviruses. CD4+ T cells from unexposed donors were obtained before the COVID-19 pandemic (2011-2018). The CDR3 spans 18 residues. Unmatched junction bases numbered 7, after V lost 0 bases and J lost 3 bases. CDR1 and CDR2 from the germline V gene are SGHNT and YYREEE (reference sequence). Clones were read by immunoSEQ multiplex PCR, and TCRdb kept only the in-frame ones, dropping some. Of about 59,000 clones in the sample, about nine tenths were seen once. This receptor was identified in a human donor in good health. The sample comprised memory CD4+ T cells from PBMCs. The chain uses TRBV5-4 and TRBJ2-7; the match to TRBD2 covers 15 bases. CDR3 bases: TGTGCCAGCAGCTTGGAGGGGACTAGCGGGAGGATGGTCTACGAGCAGTACTTC. It translates to CASSLEGTSGRMVYEQYF. Full variable domain (remainder filled in from reference TRBV5-4 and TRBJ2-7): ETGVTQSPTHLIKTRGQQVTLRCSSQSGHNTVSWYQQALGQGPQFIFQYYREEENGRGNFPPRFSGLQFPNYSSELNVNALELDDSALYLCASSLEGTSGRMVYEQYFGPGTRLTVT.